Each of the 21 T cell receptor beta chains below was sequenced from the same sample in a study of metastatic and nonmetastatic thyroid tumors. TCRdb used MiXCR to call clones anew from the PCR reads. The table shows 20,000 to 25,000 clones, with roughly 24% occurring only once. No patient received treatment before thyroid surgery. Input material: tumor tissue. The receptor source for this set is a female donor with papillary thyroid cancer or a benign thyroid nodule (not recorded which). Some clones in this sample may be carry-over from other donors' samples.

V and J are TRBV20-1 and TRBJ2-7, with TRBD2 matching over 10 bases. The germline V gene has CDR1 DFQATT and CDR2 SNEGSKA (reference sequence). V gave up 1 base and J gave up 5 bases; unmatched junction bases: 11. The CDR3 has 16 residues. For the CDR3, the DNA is TGCAGTGCTAGAGCTCTGCTAGCGGGAGATTACCACGAGCAGTACTTC. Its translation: CSARALLAGDYHEQYF.

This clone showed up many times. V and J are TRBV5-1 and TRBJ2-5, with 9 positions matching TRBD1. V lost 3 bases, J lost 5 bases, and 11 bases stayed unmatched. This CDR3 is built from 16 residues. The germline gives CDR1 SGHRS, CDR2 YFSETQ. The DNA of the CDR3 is TGCGCCAGCAGCTCTAACTACAGGGGGCTAGGGGAGACCCAGTACTTC. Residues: CASSSNYRGLGETQYF.

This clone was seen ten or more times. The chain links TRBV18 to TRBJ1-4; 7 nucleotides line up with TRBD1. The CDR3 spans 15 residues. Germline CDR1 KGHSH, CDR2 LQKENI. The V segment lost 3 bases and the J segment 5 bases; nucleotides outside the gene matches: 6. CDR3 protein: CASSPPQGRNEKLFF. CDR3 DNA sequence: TGTGCCAGCTCACCTCCACAGGGGCGAAATGAAAAACTGTTTTTT.

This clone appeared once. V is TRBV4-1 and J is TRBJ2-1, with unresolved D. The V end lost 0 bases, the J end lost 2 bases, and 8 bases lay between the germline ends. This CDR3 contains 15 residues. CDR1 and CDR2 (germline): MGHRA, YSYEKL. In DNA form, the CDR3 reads TGCGCCAGCAGCCAAGAAGAGGTAGCCTACAATGAGCAGTTCTTC. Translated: CASSQEEVAYNEQFF.

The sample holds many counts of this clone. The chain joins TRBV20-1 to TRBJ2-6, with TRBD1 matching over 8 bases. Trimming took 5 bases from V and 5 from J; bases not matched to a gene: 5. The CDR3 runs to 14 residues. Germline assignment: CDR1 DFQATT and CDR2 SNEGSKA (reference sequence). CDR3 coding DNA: TGCAGTGCTTCTCGGACAGGGAGGGCCAACGTCCTGACTTTC. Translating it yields CSASRTGRANVLTF.

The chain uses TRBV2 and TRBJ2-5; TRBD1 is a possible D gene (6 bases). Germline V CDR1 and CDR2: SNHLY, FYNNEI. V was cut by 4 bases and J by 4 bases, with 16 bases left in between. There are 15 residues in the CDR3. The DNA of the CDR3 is TGTGCCAGCAGTGTTGGGGGCGTTTCGGGAGAGACCCAGTACTTC. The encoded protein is CASSVGGVSGETQYF.

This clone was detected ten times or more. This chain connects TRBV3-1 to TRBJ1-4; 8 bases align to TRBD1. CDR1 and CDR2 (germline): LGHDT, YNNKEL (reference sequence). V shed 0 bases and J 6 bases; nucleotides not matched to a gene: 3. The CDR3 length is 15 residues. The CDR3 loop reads CASSQDTGGDEKLFF. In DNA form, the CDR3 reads TGTGCCAGCAGCCAAGATACAGGGGGGGATGAAAAACTGTTTTTT. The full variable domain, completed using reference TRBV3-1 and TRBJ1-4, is DTAVSQTPKYLVTQMGNDKSIKCEQNLGHDTMYWYKQDSKKFLKIMFSYNNKELIINETVPNRFSPKSPDKAHLNLHINSLELGDSAVYFCASSQDTGGDEKLFFGSGTQLSVL.

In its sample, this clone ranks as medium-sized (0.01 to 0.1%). In nucleotides, the CDR3 is TGTGCCAGCAGTTACCCCCTCCCCAGGGCGGCGAACACTGAAGCTTTCTTT. It translates to CASSYPLPRAANTEAFF. This chain connects TRBV6-2 or TRBV6-3 to TRBJ1-1; a possible D gene is TRBD1 (5 bases). Germline V CDR1 and CDR2: MNHEY, SVGEGT. CDR3 length: 17 residues. Trimming removed 2 bases at V and 1 base at J, with 17 bases between.

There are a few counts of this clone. The CDR3 here is CANNGLAGYNEQFF. The CDR3 DNA reads TGTGCCAACAACGGACTAGCGGGATACAATGAGCAGTTCTTC. The chain joins TRBV6-4 to TRBJ2-1; 12 positions agree with TRBD2. Germline loops: CDR1 MRHNA, CDR2 SNTAGT. V shed 10 bases and J 4 bases; nucleotides not matched to a gene: 5. The CDR3 consists of 14 residues.

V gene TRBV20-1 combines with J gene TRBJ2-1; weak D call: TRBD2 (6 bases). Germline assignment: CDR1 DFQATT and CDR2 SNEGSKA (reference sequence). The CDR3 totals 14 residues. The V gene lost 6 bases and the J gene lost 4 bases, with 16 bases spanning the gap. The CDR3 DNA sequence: TGCAGTGCGGAGCTAGCGAAAACTTACAATGAGCAGTTCTTC. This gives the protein CSAELAKTYNEQFF.

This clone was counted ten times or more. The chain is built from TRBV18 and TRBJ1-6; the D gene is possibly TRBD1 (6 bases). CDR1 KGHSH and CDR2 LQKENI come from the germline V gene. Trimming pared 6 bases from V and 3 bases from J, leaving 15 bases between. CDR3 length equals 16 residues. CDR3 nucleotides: TGTGCCAGCTCCCCTATCGACAGGAACTATAATTCACCCCTCCACTTT. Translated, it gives CASSPIDRNYNSPLHF.

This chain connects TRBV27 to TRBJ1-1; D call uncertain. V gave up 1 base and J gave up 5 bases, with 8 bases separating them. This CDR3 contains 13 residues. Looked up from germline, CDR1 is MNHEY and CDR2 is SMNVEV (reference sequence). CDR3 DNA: TGTGCCAGCAGTTTATACCTTGCTACTGAAGCTTTCTTT. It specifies CASSLYLATEAFF.

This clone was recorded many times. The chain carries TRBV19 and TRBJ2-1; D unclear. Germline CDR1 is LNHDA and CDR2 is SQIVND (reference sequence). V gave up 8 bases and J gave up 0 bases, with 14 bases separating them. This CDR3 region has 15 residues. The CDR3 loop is CASRLGGPSYNEQFF. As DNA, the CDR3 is TGTGCCAGTCGTCTTGGCGGACCCTCCTACAATGAGCAGTTCTTC.

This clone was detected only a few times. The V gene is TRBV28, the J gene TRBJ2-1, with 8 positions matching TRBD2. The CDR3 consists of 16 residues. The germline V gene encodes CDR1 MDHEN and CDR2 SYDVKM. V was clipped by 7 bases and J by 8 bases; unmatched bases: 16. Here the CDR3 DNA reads TGTGCCAGCATTTCTTTCACTAGCGGTAGTCTGTATGAGCAGTTCTTC. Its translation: CASISFTSGSLYEQFF.

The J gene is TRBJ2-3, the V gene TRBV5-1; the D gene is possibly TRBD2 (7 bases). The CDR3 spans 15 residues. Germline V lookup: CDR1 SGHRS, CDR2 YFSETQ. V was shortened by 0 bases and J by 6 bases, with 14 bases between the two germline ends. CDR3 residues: CASSLAGGISDTQYF. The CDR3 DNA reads TGCGCCAGCAGCTTGGCGGGGGGCATCTCGGATACGCAGTATTTT.

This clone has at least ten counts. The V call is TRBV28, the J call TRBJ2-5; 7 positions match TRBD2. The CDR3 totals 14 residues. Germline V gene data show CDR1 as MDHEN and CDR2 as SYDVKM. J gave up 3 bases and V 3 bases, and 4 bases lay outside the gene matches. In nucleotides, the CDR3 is TGTGCCAGCAGTTTGCGGGAGTTAAAAGAGACCCAGTACTTC. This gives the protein CASSLRELKETQYF.

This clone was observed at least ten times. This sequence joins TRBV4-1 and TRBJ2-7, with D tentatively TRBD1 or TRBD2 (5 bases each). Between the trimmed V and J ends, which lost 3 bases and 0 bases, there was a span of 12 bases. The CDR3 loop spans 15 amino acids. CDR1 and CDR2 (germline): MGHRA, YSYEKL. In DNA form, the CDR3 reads TGCGCCAGCAGCCAGGGACCGGGACCCTCCTACGAGCAGTACTTC. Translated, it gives CASSQGPGPSYEQYF.

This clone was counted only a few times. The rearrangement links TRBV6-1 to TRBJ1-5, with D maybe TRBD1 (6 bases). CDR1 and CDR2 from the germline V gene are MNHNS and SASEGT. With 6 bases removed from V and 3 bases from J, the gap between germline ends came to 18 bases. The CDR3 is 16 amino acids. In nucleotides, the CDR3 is TGTGCCAGCAGACCCCAGTGGGCAGGGGTCAATCAGCCCCAGCATTTT. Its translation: CASRPQWAGVNQPQHF.

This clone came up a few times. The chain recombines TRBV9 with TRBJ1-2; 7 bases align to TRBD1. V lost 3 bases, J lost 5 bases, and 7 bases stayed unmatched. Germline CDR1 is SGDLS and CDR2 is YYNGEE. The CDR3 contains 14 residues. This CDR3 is CASSGRQGPYGYTF. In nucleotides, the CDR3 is TGTGCCAGCAGCGGACGACAGGGACCTTATGGCTACACCTTC.

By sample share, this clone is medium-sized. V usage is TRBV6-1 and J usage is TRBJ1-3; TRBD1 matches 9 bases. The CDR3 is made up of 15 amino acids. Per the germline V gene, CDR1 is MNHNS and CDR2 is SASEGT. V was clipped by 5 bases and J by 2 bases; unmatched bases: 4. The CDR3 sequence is CASSYDRGTGNTIYF. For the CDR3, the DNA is TGTGCCAGCAGTTATGACAGGGGGACTGGAAACACCATATATTTT.

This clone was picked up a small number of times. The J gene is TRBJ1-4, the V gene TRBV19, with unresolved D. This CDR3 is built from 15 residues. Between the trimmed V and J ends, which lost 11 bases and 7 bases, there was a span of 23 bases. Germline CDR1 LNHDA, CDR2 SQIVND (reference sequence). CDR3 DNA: TGTGCCGCCAGCCCCGGTGCGTCGGGAGGTGAAAAACTGTTTTTT. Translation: CAASPGASGGEKLFF.